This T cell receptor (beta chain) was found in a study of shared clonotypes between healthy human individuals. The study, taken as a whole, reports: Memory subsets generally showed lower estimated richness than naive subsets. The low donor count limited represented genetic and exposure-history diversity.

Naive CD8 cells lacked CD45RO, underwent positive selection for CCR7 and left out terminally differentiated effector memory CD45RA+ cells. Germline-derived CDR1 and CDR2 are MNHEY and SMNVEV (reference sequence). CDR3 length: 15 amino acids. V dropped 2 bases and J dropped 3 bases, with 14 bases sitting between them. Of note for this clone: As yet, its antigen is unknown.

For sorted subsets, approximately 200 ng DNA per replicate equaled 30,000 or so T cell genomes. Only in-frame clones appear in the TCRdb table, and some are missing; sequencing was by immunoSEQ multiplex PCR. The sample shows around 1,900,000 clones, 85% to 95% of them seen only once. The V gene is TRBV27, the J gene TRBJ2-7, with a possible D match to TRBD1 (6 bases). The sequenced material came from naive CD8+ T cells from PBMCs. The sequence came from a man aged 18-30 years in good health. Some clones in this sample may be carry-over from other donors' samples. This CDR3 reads CASSLAFQGHYEQYF. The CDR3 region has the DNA TGTGCCAGCAGTTTAGCGTTCCAGGGGCACTACGAGCAGTACTTC.